This T cell receptor (beta chain) appears in the sequencing data of a study of blood T cell repertoires in COVID-19. For the study at large: PBMCs, B-cell-depleted T cells, or T cells provided the cDNA or gDNA that made up the material.

Under the authors' procedure: By means of reference gene primer amplification, nucleated cell counts were estimated. This table comes from immunoSEQ multiplex PCR, and its TCRdb copy is limited to in-frame clones, with some not included. From that table come the V and J calls and clone size; the DNA was used to work out D and trimming. The data hold 55,000 to 75,000 clones, with roughly 83% observed a single time. J lost 5 bases, V lost 6 bases, and 13 bases had no gene match. The CDR3 runs 16 residues. CDR1 is LGHNT, CDR2 FRNRAP, per germline. Seattle's cohort entered during active infection and was followed longitudinally.

The sequenced sample was peripheral blood. V and J are TRBV12-5 and TRBJ2-3; 8 bases are a match to TRBD1. This TCR derives from a man between 60 and 70 years old with COVID-19, enrolled during active disease. The CDR3 reads CASGLGGRGLGDTQYF. The CDR3 DNA follows: TGTGCTAGTGGCCTCGGGGGCAGGGGGCTGGGAGATACGCAGTATTTT.